Below, 3 T cell receptor beta chains from the same sample are listed, as sequenced in a study of blood T cells in healthy people across ages. A J-beta primer mix and a sample-barcoded 5' primer were used in a second PCR of roughly 6 to 12 cycles. Each CDR3 protein is one row after TCRdb ran MiXCR on the 5' RACE reads. The sample comprises some 760,000 distinct CDR3 sequences, 20% to 25% of which are singletons, and more than 7.5% rests with the top ten. The sample was also reused in another study, on T cells of mothers and their children.

Sample: blood. The source of these receptors is a boy between 10 and 17 years old in good health.

The CDR3 nucleotides are TGCAGTGCCCCGGGACGGTGGGAAACTGAAGCTTTCTTT. Amino acid sequence: CSAPGRWETEAFF. The chain employs TRBV20-1 and TRBJ1-1; maybe TRBD1 (5 bases). CDR3 length equals 13 residues. V dropped 6 bases and J dropped 5 bases, with 16 bases sitting between them. Looked up from germline, CDR1 is DFQATT and CDR2 is SNEGSKA (reference sequence).

This chain connects TRBV7-2 to TRBJ2-1; 8 bases are shared with TRBD2. This CDR3 comprises 16 residues. The V segment lost 6 bases and the J segment 4 bases; nucleotides outside the gene matches: 11. CDR1 is SGHTA, CDR2 FQGNSA, per germline. CDR3 region: CASSNRPAGDYNEQFF. CDR3 coding DNA: TGTGCCAGCAGTAACAGGCCAGCGGGGGATTACAATGAGCAGTTCTTC.

The V call is TRBV12-3 or TRBV12-4, the J call TRBJ2-1; D unresolved. The CDR3 is made up of 11 amino acids. Trimming removed 3 bases from V and 9 bases from J, with 6 bases in between. The CDR3 loop is CASSFSFEQFF. As DNA, the CDR3 is TGTGCCAGCAGTTTCAGTTTTGAGCAGTTCTTC.